The 26 T cell receptor beta chains below all came from one sample that was sequenced in a study of blood T cells in healthy people across ages. Combining a sample-barcoded 5' primer with a J-beta primer mix, a second PCR ran for about 6 to 11 cycles. Via MiXCR, TCRdb re-called the 5' RACE reads, giving one row per CDR3 protein. Of about 760,000 distinct CDR3 sequences in the sample, roughly 25% are singletons; the top ten hold just under 9.5%. Another study also made use of these data, one on T cells of mothers and their children.

Input material: blood. All receptors come from a boy younger than 18 in good health.

This rearrangement joins TRBV11-2 to TRBJ2-5; D perhaps matches TRBD2 (6 bases). This CDR3 contains 14 residues. V was cut by 1 base and J by 5 bases, with 11 bases left in between. Germline V gene lookup returns CDR1 SGHAT and CDR2 FQNNGV. CDR3 sequence: CASSLGGRLETQYF. CDR3 DNA sequence: TGTGCCAGCAGCTTAGGGGGGAGGTTGGAGACCCAGTACTTC.

This clonotype was observed a few times. V and J are TRBV14 and TRBJ2-7; 9 bases are shared with TRBD1. CDR3 size: 18 residues. Germline values: CDR1 SGHDN, CDR2 FVKESK. V was pared by 1 base and J by 3 bases, with 13 bases of the junction left unmatched. The CDR3 DNA reads TGTGCCAGCAGCCAAGGATTGGGGTGGACAGGGGAAGACTACGAGCAGTACTTC. Its protein product is CASSQGLGWTGEDYEQYF. Based on the CDR3 plus reference TRBV14 and TRBJ2-7, the full variable domain is EAGVTQFPSHSVIEKGQTVTLRCDPISGHDNLYWYRRVMGKEIKFLLHFVKESKQDESGMPNNRFLAERTGGTYSTLKVQPAELEDSGVYFCASSQGLGWTGEDYEQYFGPGTRLTVT.

A few counts support this clonotype. The genes are TRBV29-1 and TRBJ2-7; 9 bases are shared with TRBD2. The DNA end is more similar to TRBJ2-1, so the J call may be wrong. The CDR3 is 13 amino acids. Germline V gene sequence: CDR1 SQVTM, CDR2 ANQGSEA. The CDR3 nucleotides read TGCAGCGTACATATAGCGGGAGAATATGAGCAGTTCTTC. It codes for CSVHIAGEYEQFF.

This rearrangement joins TRBV12-3 or TRBV12-4 to TRBJ2-1; D not resolved. The CDR3 sequence is 13 residues long. V lost 4 bases to trimming and J lost 9 bases, with 13 bases between them. The CDR3 bases are TGTGCCAGCAGTTCCAACCGCGTGGCTGAGCAGTTCTTC. This codes for CASSSNRVAEQFF.

This clonotype has a handful of counts. This chain connects TRBV2 to TRBJ2-3; no clear D gene. The germline V gene encodes CDR1 SNHLY and CDR2 FYNNEI. V was clipped by 10 bases and J by 2 bases, with 16 bases between them. CDR3 length equals 14 residues. Here the CDR3 reads CATGSRGYTDTQYF. DNA for the CDR3: TGTGCCACCGGTTCTAGAGGATACACAGATACGCAGTATTTT.

V is TRBV7-9 and J is TRBJ1-2; D possibly corresponds to TRBD1 (5 bases). This CDR3 spans 17 amino acids. V lost 5 bases to trimming and J lost 4 bases, with 23 bases between them. Germline V gene lookup returns CDR1 SEHNR and CDR2 FQNEAQ (reference sequence). CDR3: CASSLGHGTAVRYGYTF. Here the CDR3 DNA reads TGTGCCAGCAGCCTAGGTCATGGGACGGCTGTTCGCTATGGCTACACCTTC.

This clonotype was observed a few times. In DNA form, the CDR3 reads TGCGCCAGCAGCTTGCGGGGGGATCCCAATCAGCCCCAGCATTTT. Its translation is CASSLRGDPNQPQHF. The genes are TRBV5-1 and TRBJ1-5; D perhaps matches TRBD1 (5 bases). V lost 1 base and J lost 3, with 11 bases in between. Germline V gene lookup returns CDR1 SGHRS and CDR2 YFSETQ. This CDR3 is built from 15 residues.

The chain recombines TRBV3-1 with TRBJ2-5, with 8 bases aligning to TRBD1. CDR1 is LGHDT and CDR2 is YNNKEL in the germline V gene (reference sequence). The V and J ends lost 6 bases and 2 bases, in that order; junction bases with no gene match: 14. This CDR3 is built from 17 residues. The CDR3 sequence is CASSPNYRGSNQETQYF. The CDR3 DNA follows: TGTGCCAGCAGTCCGAACTACAGGGGGAGCAATCAAGAGACCCAGTACTTC.

This clonotype has only a few counts. The gene calls are TRBV9 and TRBJ2-4; D might be TRBD1 (6 bases). Trimming took off 2 bases at V and 9 bases at J, with 9 bases between the two ends. Germline V CDR1 and CDR2: SGDLS, YYNGEE. The CDR3 runs 12 residues. The CDR3 spells CASSVEGGIQYF. The CDR3 DNA sequence: TGTGCCAGCAGCGTTGAAGGGGGCATTCAGTACTTC.

J is TRBJ2-5 and V is TRBV28; D is undetermined. The CDR3 spans 14 residues. From germline, CDR1 is MDHEN and CDR2 SYDVKM. V was pared by 3 bases and J by 2 bases, with 10 bases between. The DNA for the CDR3 is TGTGCCAGCAGTTTGCTCCCCGGGCAAGAGACCCAGTACTTC. This encodes CASSLLPGQETQYF.

V usage is TRBV2 and J usage is TRBJ2-1; TRBD1 agrees at 8 bases. The germline V gene has CDR1 SNHLY and CDR2 FYNNEI. V gave up 6 bases and J gave up 8 bases; unmatched junction bases: 9. The CDR3 covers 14 residues. The CDR3 sequence is CASSSGQVVDEQFF. For the CDR3, the DNA is TGTGCCAGCAGCTCGGGACAGGTGGTCGATGAGCAGTTCTTC.

The chain carries TRBV6-1 and TRBJ2-2, with a possible D match to TRBD1 (5 bases). Germline assignment: CDR1 MNHNS and CDR2 SASEGT. Trimming stripped 7 bases from V and 6 bases from J, with 18 bases between. CDR3 length equals 15 residues. In DNA, the CDR3 is TGTGCCAGCAATAAGTGGGTAGCACAGGCCGGGGAGCTGTTTTTT. It codes for CASNKWVAQAGELFF.

This clonotype was seen once. This chain connects TRBV7-9 to TRBJ2-2; 8 bases are shared with TRBD2. Trimming removed 2 bases from V and 6 bases from J; junction bases left unmatched: 11. The germline CDR1 and CDR2 sequences are SEHNR and FQNEAQ (reference sequence). The CDR3 runs 17 residues. Here the CDR3 DNA reads TGTGCCAGCAGCTTATTCCCCCGGGAGGGTCGGGCCGGGGAGCTGTTTTTT. It yields the protein CASSLFPREGRAGELFF.

The V gene is TRBV2, the J gene TRBJ2-1; D call uncertain. V lost 4 bases and J 0 bases, leaving 10 bases between the germline ends. The CDR3 has 15 residues. Germline V CDR1 and CDR2: SNHLY, FYNNEI. CDR3 in DNA: TGTGCCAGCAGTGTCGCCCAGAGCTCCTACAATGAGCAGTTCTTC. Amino acids: CASSVAQSSYNEQFF. Complete variable domain (other parts from reference TRBV2 and TRBJ2-1): EPEVTQTPSHQVTQMGQEVILRCVPISNHLYFYWYRQILGQKVEFLVSFYNNEISEKSEIFDDQFSVERPDGSNFTLKIRSTKLEDSAMYFCASSVAQSSYNEQFFGPGTRLTVL.

This chain connects TRBV12-3 or TRBV12-4 to TRBJ1-1; D might be TRBD1 (5 bases). Deletions cut 3 bases from V and 4 bases from J, with 9 bases between. The CDR3 has 13 residues. This chain's CDR3 is CASSFAGTTEAFF. CDR3 DNA: TGTGCCAGCAGTTTCGCAGGGACCACTGAAGCTTTCTTT.

The chain recombines TRBV29-1 with TRBJ2-6; tentative D call: TRBD1 (6 bases). Germline V lookup: CDR1 SQVTM, CDR2 ANQGSEA. Trimming stripped 5 bases from V and 0 bases from J, with 11 bases between. The CDR3 is 15 residues long. In DNA, the CDR3 is TGCAGCGTTTATAGGGACAACTCTGGGGCCAACGTCCTGACTTTC. It codes for CSVYRDNSGANVLTF. The full variable domain, rest sourced from reference TRBV29-1 and TRBJ2-6, is SAVISQKPSRDICQRGTSLTIQCQVDSQVTMMFWYRQQPGQSLTLIATANQGSEATYESGFVIDKFPISRPNLTFSTLTVSNMSPEDSSIYLCSVYRDNSGANVLTFGAGSRLTVL.

The chain links TRBV4-1 to TRBJ2-7; D could derive from TRBD1 or TRBD2 (5 bases each). CDR1 and CDR2 from the germline V gene are MGHRA and YSYEKL. Trimming stripped 1 base from V and 0 bases from J, with 16 bases between. The CDR3 sequence is 17 residues long. The CDR3 is CASSQAPPGRYSYEQYF. The CDR3 DNA reads as TGCGCCAGCAGCCAAGCTCCTCCGGGACGATACTCCTACGAGCAGTACTTC.

This chain connects TRBV27 to TRBJ2-5, with unresolved D. The end of the DNA aligns better with TRBJ2-1, so the J call may be wrong. Germline loops: CDR1 MNHEY, CDR2 SMNVEV (reference sequence). The CDR3 runs 12 residues. CDR3 residues: CASSPKGSEQFF. DNA for the CDR3: TGTGCCAGCAGTCCAAAAGGTTCCGAGCAGTTCTTC.

V and J are TRBV3-1 and TRBJ2-6; a weak D match, TRBD2 (6 bases). Germline-derived CDR1 and CDR2 are LGHDT and YNNKEL (reference sequence). V dropped 6 bases and J dropped 4 bases, with 13 bases sitting between them. This CDR3 comprises 15 residues. CDR3 loop: CASSTEGLGANVLTF. CDR3 sequence (DNA): TGTGCCAGCAGTACCGAGGGACTGGGGGCCAACGTCCTGACTTTC.

This clonotype was seen more than once but under ten times. V is TRBV28 and J is TRBJ2-1, with D possibly TRBD2 on 6 matching bases. V shed 6 bases and J shed 4 bases, with 10 bases lying between them. This CDR3 region has 13 residues. Germline V gene sequence: CDR1 MDHEN, CDR2 SYDVKM. The CDR3 spells CASRGRSYNEQFF. CDR3 nucleotides: TGTGCCAGCAGGGGGAGGTCGTACAATGAGCAGTTCTTC.

This clonotype showed up just once. The rearrangement uses TRBV7-3 and TRBJ2-1; either TRBD1 or TRBD2 may fit D (5 bases each). The CDR3 has 15 amino acids. Germline V CDR1 and CDR2: SGHTA, FQGTGA. V was shortened by 5 bases and J by 6 bases, with 17 bases between the two germline ends. The chain's CDR3 is CASSPGTASGNEQFF. As DNA, the CDR3 is TGTGCCAGCAGCCCCGGGACCGCAAGTGGCAATGAGCAGTTCTTC.

The chain employs TRBV20-1 and TRBJ1-5; TRBD1 matches at 7 bases. CDR3 size: 15 residues. Germline V gene data show CDR1 as DFQATT and CDR2 as SNEGSKA (reference sequence). J was trimmed by 4 bases and V by 2 bases; bases with no gene match: 8. The CDR3, as DNA: TGCAGTGCTAGAACCCCCGGGACAGAGAATCAGCCCCAGCATTTT. It encodes CSARTPGTENQPQHF.

The J gene is TRBJ2-3, the V gene TRBV2; the D gene is possibly TRBD1 (6 bases). The CDR3 sequence is 13 residues long. CDR1 SNHLY and CDR2 FYNNEI come from the germline V gene. Trimming cost V 5 bases and J 3 bases, with 9 bases left between them. In nucleotides, the CDR3 is TGTGCCAGCAGTTCAGGGGTGACAGATACGCAGTATTTT. It codes for CASSSGVTDTQYF. The full variable domain, rest sourced from reference TRBV2 and TRBJ2-3, is EPEVTQTPSHQVTQMGQEVILRCVPISNHLYFYWYRQILGQKVEFLVSFYNNEISEKSEIFDDQFSVERPDGSNFTLKIRSTKLEDSAMYFCASSSGVTDTQYFGPGTRLTVL.

This clonotype was picked up many times. The V and J genes are TRBV29-1 and TRBJ2-7; 7 nucleotides line up with TRBD2. The CDR3 extends over 15 amino acids. Germline lookup yields CDR1 SQVTM and CDR2 ANQGSEA. Trimming at V came to 0 bases and at J to 2 bases, leaving 7 bases not matched to a gene. The CDR3: CSVEEGTTGPYEQYF. Written as DNA, the CDR3 is TGCAGCGTTGAAGAGGGGACTACGGGGCCCTACGAGCAGTACTTC.

This clonotype has a handful of counts. CDR3 sequence reads: CASGRQSDEQFF. Here the CDR3 DNA reads TGTGCCAGCGGGCGGCAGTCCGATGAGCAGTTCTTC. The rearrangement joins TRBV27 to TRBJ2-1; the D is unclear. There are 12 residues in the CDR3. The V and J ends lost 8 bases and 8 bases respectively, with 13 bases between them. Per the germline V gene, CDR1 is MNHEY and CDR2 is SMNVEV (reference sequence).

V and J are TRBV5-1 and TRBJ1-4, with 7 bases fitting TRBD1. The CDR3 has 17 amino acids. J lost 0 bases, V lost 0 bases, and 5 bases had no gene match. Germline CDR1 reads SGHRS; CDR2 reads YFSETQ. In DNA form, the CDR3 reads TGCGCCAGCAGCTTGGTAGGGGGCGCAGCAACTAATGAAAAACTGTTTTTT. Amino acids: CASSLVGGAATNEKLFF.